This TCR beta chain appears in the sequencing data of a study of T cells in Graves' hyperthyroidism and ophthalmopathy. Regarding this clonotype: Its antigen is still unknown.

CDR1 WSHSY and CDR2 SAAADI come from the germline V gene. Unmatched junction bases numbered 3, after V lost 7 bases and J lost 2 bases. The CDR3 consists of 15 residues. Overall study findings and caveats: Ophthalmopathy was distinguished from stable hyperthyroidism by 13 V-J signatures.

Using RNA transcripts as the source, TCR beta CDR3 regions were amplified. When the TCR CDR3 underwent first-round RT-PCR, the HTBI primer set was used. Each CDR3 protein gets one entry after TCRdb re-called the multiplex PCR reads with MiXCR. In the table there are about 410,000 distinct CDR3 sequences, about 14% of which are singletons. Sequencing was carried out using blood. The J gene is TRBJ2-3, the V gene TRBV10-2; 13 positions agree with TRBD2. This receptor was taken from a woman aged 25 to 45 with Graves' ophthalmopathy. CDR3 in amino acids: CASKTSGGHTDTQYF. CDR3 coding DNA: TGCGCCAGCAAGACTAGCGGGGGGCACACAGATACGCAGTATTTT.